This paragraph covers one T cell receptor beta chain sequence. It has no known antigen specificity. No much larger clone exists at a distance of one base, and base qualities are not known. The time point label, as the study defines it: cells obtained before transplantation from donor or recipient. CD3+CD4+ and CD3+CD8+ populations were FACS-sorted from unstimulated pre-transplant donor and recipient cells taken from spleen or lymph nodes. Between the V and J ends, shortened by 0 bases and 2 bases respectively, the junction contains 14 bases. Looking up the germline V gene yields CDR1 SGHRS and CDR2 YFSETQ. Its CDR3 holds 16 amino acids, cysteine through phenylalanine. Just CDR3 DNA is preserved here, 48 bases in frame from base 1. The sample comes from a study of graft-versus-host responses after intestinal transplantation (dated by TCRdb to about 2021). Regarding the complete study: The transplants that recipients received were multivisceral, liver-intestinal, or isolated intestinal. Anti-thymocyte globulin induction was given to all recipients, followed by maintenance tacrolimus and steroids for around three years. Graft-versus-host and host-versus-graft alloreactive T cell clones were tracked in the graft, circulation and bone marrow after intestinal transplantation using bulk TCR-beta CDR3 sequencing. To identify alloreactive clones, pre-transplant mixed lymphocyte reaction products were sequenced and then compared with unstimulated pre-transplant donor and recipient T cells. The cohort enrolled approximately 24 intestinal transplant recipients including one retransplant, and 3 patients lacking pretransplant specimens were excluded. Donor T cell macrochimerism was defined as a peak of at least 4% donor T cells among recipient peripheral blood mononuclear cells. Rather than going through the commercial service, samples from three later patients were sequenced in-house on an Illumina MiSeq and processed with MiXCR.

Here is what the overall study found, with its caveats: GvH clones were detected in recipient bone marrow, and some appeared earlier in ileal mucosa or blood, consistent with an intestinal mucosal origin. High GvH to HvG T cell clonal ratios were observed in the allografts of patients with donor T cell macrochimerism. The conclusions were limited by the relatively low number and heterogeneity of the intestinal transplant patients. Early after transplant, declines in HvG clones were associated with peak levels of circulating GvH clones.

The library was prepared using the immunoSEQ multiplex PCR assay. In most patients, genomic DNA was isolated using the Qiagen DNeasy Blood and Tissue Kit and sent frozen to Adaptive Biotechnologies for TCR sequencing. For most patients, genomic DNA was subjected to high-throughput TCR-beta CDR3 sequencing by Adaptive Biotechnologies. The authors' analysis ran thus. TCR sequencing data for around 19 patients were retrieved from Adaptive's ImmunoSEQ software; a few other patients were processed with MiXCR and VDJtools. To correct CD4 versus CD8 sorting errors, sequences present in both subsets at a frequency ratio below 5:1 were removed. CDR3 nucleotide sequences shared between donor and recipient were removed because the origin of such sequences could not be assigned. Alloreactive clones required at least 2-fold expansion over unstimulated cells and minimum CFSE-low frequency of 0.002% (template counts) or 0.001% (read counts). Clones were considered mappable if detected in sequenced pre-transplant spleen, lymph node, or MLR CFSE-low populations of the donor or recipient. Cumulative frequency of alloreactive clones was calculated as a percentage of all sequences weighted by copy number. What TCRdb holds here is the immuneACCESS table cut down to in-frame rearrangements. Part of the clones is not present; checked against another copy, under half of the missing clones reflect an unresolved V gene, and the others are unexplained. D and trimming were read from the DNA, whereas the V and J calls and clone size are those reported in that table. Recorded for this sample are under 100,000 clones; approximately 78% of them occurred a single time. The ten most abundant clones make up around 0.83% of the sample.

In this chain, TRBV5-1 is recombined with TRBJ2-5; the D segment could be TRBD2, given 6 matching bases. The receptor's source is a human donor who received an intestinal transplant. Sequences were derived from unstimulated CD4+ T cells sorted from spleen or lymph node cells, sampled before intestinal transplant. The CDR3 loop reads CASSLDVGGGQETQYF. Read as DNA, the sequence is TGCGCCAGCAGCTTGGATGTGGGGGGAGGACAAGAGACCCAGTACTTC.